The 3 T cell receptor beta chains reported below all come from one sample, sequenced in a study of blood T cell repertoires in COVID-19. TCRdb's copy holds only in-frame clones and misses some; the assay was immunoSEQ multiplex PCR. The table has about 140,000 clones, about 78% seen once. The specimen was peripheral blood. These receptors were obtained from a man in his fifties or sixties who had recovered from COVID-19.

Many counts were recorded for this clone. V usage is TRBV6-6 and J usage is TRBJ2-1; TRBD1 matches 8 bases. Germline CDR1 and CDR2: MNHNY and SVGAGI (reference sequence). This CDR3 has 15 residues. V shed 2 bases and J 4 bases; nucleotides not matched to a gene: 4. This chain's CDR3 is CASSYGQGAYNEQFF. CDR3 coding DNA: TGTGCCAGCAGTTACGGTCAGGGGGCTTACAATGAGCAGTTCTTC.

This clone has only a few counts. The chain couples TRBV10-3 to TRBJ1-5, with TRBD1 matching 9 bases. The V gene's germline CDR1 is ENHRY and CDR2 SYGVKD. This CDR3 comprises 14 residues. The V and J ends lost 10 bases and 2 bases, in that order; junction bases with no gene match: 6. CDR3 DNA: TGTGCCACAGCAACAGGGGGCGGCAATCAGCCCCAGCATTTT. Its translation: CATATGGGNQPQHF.

This clone was counted between two and nine times. CDR3 coding DNA: TGTGCCAGCAGTTACCGGACAGGGGGCCTCTATGGCTACACCTTC. This encodes CASSYRTGGLYGYTF. This chain links TRBV6-2 or TRBV6-3 with TRBJ1-2, with TRBD1 identical over 11 bases. This CDR3 has 15 residues. The trim removed 2 bases at V and 4 bases at J, leaving 3 bases unmatched. CDR1 and CDR2 (germline): MNHEY, SVGEGT.